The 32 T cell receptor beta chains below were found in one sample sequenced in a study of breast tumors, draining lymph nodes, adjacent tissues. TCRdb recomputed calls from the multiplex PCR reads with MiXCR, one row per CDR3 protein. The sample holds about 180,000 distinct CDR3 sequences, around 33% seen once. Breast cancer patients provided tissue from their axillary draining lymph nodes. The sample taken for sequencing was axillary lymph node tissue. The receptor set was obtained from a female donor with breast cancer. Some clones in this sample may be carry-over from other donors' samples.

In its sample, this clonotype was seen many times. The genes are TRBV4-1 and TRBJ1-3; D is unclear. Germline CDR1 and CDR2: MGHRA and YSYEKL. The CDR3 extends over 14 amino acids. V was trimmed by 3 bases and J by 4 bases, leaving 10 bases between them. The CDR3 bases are TGCGCCAGCAGCCAGCGGACCGAAGGAAACACCATATATTTT. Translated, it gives CASSQRTEGNTIYF.

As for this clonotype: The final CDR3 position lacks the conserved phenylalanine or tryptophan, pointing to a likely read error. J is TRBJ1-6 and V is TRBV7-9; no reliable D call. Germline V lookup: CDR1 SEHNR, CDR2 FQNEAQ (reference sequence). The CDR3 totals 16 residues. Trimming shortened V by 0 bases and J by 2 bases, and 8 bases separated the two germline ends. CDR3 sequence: CASSLAVRPYNSPLHP. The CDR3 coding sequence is TGTGCCAGCAGCTTAGCGGTCAGACCCTATAATTCACCCCTCCACCCT.

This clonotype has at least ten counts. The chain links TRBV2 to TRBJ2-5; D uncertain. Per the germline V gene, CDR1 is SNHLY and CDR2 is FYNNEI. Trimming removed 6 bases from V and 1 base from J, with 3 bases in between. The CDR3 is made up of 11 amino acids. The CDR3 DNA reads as TGTGCCAGCAGGCCCCAAGAGACCCAGTACTTC. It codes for CASRPQETQYF.

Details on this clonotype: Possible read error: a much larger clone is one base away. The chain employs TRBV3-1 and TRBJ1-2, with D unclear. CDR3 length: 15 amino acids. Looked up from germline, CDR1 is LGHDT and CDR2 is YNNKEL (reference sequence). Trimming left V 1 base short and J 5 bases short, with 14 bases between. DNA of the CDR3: TGTGCCAGCAGCCAAGTGGAGGCAATTATATATGGCTACACCTTC. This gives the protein CASSQVEAIIYGYTF.

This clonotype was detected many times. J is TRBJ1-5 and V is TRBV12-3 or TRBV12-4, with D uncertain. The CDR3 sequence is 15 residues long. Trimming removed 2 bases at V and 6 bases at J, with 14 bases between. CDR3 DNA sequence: TGTGCCAGCAGTTTACGGGCCCCCCAGGCTCAGCCCCAGCATTTT. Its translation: CASSLRAPQAQPQHF.

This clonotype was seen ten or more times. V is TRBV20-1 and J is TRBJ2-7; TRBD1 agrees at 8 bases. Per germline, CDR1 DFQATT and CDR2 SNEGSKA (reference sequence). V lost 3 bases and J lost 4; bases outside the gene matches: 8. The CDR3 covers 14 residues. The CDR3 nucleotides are TGCAGTGCTAGTCACGGACAGGGCGCGTACGAGCAGTACTTC. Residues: CSASHGQGAYEQYF.

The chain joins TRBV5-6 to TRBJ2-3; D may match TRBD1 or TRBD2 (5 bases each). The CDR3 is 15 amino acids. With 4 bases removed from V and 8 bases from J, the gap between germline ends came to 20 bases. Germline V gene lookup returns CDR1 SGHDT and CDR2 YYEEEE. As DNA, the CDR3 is TGTGCCAGCAGCCAAGTCGAGGGGTTGAGAGTTACGCAGTATTTT. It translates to CASSQVEGLRVTQYF. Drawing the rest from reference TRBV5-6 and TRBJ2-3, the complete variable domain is DAGVTQSPTHLIKTRGQQVTLRCSPKSGHDTVSWYQQALGQGPQFIFQYYEEEERQRGNFPDRFSGHQFPNYSSELNVNALLLGDSALYLCASSQVEGLRVTQYFGPGTRLTVL.

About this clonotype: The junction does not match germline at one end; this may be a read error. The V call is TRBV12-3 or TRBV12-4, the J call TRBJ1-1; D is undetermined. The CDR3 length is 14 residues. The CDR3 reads CASSFGRRWTEALF. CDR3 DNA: TGTGCCAGCAGTTTCGGCCGAAGGTGGACTGAAGCTCTCTTT.

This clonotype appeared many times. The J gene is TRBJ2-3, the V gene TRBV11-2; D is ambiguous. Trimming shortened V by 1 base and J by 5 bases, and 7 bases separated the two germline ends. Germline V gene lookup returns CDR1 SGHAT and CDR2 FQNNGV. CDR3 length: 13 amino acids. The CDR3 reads CASSLGWGDTQYF. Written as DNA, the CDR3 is TGTGCCAGCAGCTTAGGATGGGGAGATACGCAGTATTTT.

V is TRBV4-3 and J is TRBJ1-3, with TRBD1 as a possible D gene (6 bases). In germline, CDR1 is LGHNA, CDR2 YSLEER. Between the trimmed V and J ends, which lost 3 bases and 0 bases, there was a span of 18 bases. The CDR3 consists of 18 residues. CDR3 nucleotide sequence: TGCGCCAGCAGCCATAGCAGGACAGCAAATGACTCTGGAAACACCATATATTTT. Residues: CASSHSRTANDSGNTIYF.

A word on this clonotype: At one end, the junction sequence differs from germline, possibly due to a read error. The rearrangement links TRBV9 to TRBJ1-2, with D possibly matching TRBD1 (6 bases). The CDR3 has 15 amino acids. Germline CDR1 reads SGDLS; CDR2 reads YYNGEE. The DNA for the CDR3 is TGTGCCGGCAGCGTAGACGTAACAGGGCTAAACGGCTCCACCTTC. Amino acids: CAGSVDVTGLNGSTF.

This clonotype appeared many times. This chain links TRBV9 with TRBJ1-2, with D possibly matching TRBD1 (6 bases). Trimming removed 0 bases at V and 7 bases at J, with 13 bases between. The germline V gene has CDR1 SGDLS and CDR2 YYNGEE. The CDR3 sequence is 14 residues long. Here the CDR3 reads CASSVASGGFGYTF. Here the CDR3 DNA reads TGTGCCAGCAGCGTAGCTTCGGGGGGCTTTGGCTACACCTTC. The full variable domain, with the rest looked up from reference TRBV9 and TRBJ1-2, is DSGVTQTPKHLITATGQRVTLRCSPRSGDLSVYWYQQSLDQGLQFLIQYYNGEERAKGNILERFSAQQFPDLHSELNLSSLELGDSALYFCASSVASGGFGYTFGSGTRLTVV.

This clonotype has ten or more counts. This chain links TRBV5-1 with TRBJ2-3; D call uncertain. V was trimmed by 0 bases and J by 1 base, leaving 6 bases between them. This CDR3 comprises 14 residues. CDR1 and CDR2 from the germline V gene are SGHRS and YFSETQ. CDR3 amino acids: CASSLVSRTDTQYF. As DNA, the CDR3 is TGCGCCAGCAGCTTGGTTAGCCGCACAGATACGCAGTATTTT.

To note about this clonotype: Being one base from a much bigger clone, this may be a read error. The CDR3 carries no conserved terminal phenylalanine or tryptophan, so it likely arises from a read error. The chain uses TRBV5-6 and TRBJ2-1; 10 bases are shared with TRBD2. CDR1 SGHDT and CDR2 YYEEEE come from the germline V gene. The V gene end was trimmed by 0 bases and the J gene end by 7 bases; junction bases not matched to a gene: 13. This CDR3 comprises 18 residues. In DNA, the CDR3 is TGTGCCAGCAGCTTGGACCGTTTCAGCGGGGGGGCTCGGAATGAGCAGTTCCTC. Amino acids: CASSLDRFSGGARNEQFL.

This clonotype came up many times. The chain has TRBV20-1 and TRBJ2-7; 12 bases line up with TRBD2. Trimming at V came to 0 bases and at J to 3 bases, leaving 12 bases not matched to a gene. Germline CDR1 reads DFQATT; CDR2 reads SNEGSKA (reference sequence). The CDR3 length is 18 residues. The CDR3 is CSARDPGLAGINVYEQYF. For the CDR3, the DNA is TGCAGTGCTAGAGATCCTGGACTAGCGGGAATCAACGTCTACGAGCAGTACTTC.

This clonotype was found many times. This CDR3 reads CASRSGWGPVNGNEQFF. The CDR3, as DNA: TGTGCCAGCAGGTCCGGGTGGGGACCTGTCAACGGTAATGAGCAGTTCTTC. The chain joins TRBV7-9 to TRBJ2-1, with D perhaps given as TRBD1 or TRBD2 (5 bases each). This CDR3 has 17 amino acids. Germline assignment: CDR1 SEHNR and CDR2 FQNEAQ (reference sequence). V dropped 6 bases and J dropped 7 bases, with 25 bases sitting between them.

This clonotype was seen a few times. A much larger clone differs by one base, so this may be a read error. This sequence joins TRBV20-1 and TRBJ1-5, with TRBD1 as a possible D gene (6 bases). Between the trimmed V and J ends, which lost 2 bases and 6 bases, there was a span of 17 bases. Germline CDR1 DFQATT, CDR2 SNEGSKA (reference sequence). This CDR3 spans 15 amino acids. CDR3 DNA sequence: TGCAGTGCTAGATCCTTGGACAGTTTCACTCAGCCCCAGCATTTT. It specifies CSARSLDSFTQPQHF.

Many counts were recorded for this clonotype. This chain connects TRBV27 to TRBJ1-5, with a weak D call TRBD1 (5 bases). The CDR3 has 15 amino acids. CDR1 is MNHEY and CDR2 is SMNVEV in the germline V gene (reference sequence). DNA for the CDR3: TGTGCTCGGGCGGATCAGGGTAGGGGCAATCAGCCCCAGCATTTT. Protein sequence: CARADQGRGNQPQHF.

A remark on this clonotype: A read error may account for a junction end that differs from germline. CDR3 in amino acids: CATSRAGTREAQYF. DNA of the CDR3: TGTGCCACCAGCAGAGCAGGGACCCGAGAGGCCCAGTACTTC. The V and J genes are TRBV15 and TRBJ2-5, with D perhaps given as TRBD1 or TRBD2 (5 bases each). The germline V gene encodes CDR1 LNHNV and CDR2 YYDKDF (reference sequence). The CDR3 sequence is 14 residues long. The full variable domain, with the rest looked up from reference TRBV15 and TRBJ2-5, is DAMVIQNPRYQVTQFGKPVTLSCSQTLNHNVMYWYQQKSSQAPKLLFHYYDKDFNNEADTPDNFQSRRPNTSFCFLDIRSPGLGDTAMYLCATSRAGTREAQYFGPGTRLLVL.

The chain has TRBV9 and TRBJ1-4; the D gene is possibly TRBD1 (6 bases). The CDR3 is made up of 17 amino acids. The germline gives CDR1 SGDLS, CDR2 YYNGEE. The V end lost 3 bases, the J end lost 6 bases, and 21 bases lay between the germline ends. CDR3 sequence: CASSAWGGGAPDEKLFF. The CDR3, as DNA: TGTGCCAGCAGCGCCTGGGGGGGGGGGGCGCCTGATGAAAAACTGTTTTTT.

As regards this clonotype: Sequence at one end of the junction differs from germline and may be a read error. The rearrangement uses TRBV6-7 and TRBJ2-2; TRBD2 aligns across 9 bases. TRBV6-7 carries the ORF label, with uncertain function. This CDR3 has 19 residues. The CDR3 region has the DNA TGTGCCAGCAGTCACTCGAGGAGCGGGGGGTTCTCGAACACCGGGGAGCTGTTTTTT. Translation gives CASSHSRSGGFSNTGELFF.

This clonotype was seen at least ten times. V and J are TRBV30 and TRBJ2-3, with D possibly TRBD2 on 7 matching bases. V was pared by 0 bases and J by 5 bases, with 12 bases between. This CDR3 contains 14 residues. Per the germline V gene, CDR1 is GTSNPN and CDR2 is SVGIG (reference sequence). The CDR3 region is CAWSVGGPIDTQYF. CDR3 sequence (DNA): TGTGCCTGGAGTGTCGGGGGGCCGATAGATACGCAGTATTTT.

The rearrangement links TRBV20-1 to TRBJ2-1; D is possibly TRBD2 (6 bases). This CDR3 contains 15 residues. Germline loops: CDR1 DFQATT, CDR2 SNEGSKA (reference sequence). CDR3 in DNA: TGCAGCGCGGAGCCGGCGGGGAGCTCCTACAATGAGCAGTTCTTC. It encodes CSAEPAGSSYNEQFF.

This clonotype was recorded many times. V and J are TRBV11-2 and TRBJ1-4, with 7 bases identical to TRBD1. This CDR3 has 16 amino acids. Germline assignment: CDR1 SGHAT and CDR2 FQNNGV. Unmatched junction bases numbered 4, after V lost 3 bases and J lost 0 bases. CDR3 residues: CASSFGQVATNEKLFF. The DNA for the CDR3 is TGTGCCAGCAGCTTCGGACAGGTTGCAACTAATGAAAAACTGTTTTTT.

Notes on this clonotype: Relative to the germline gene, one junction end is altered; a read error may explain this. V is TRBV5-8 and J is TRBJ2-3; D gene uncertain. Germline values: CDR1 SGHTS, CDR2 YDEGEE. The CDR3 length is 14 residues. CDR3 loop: CASSSTPGSDTQYF. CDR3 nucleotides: TGTGCCAGCAGCTCCACGCCAGGCTCAGATACGCAGTACTTT.

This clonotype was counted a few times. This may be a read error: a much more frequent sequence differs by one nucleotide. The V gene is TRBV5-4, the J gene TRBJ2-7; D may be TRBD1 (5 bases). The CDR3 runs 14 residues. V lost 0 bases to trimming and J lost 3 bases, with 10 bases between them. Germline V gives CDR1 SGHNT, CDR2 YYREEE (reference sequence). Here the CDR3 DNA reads TGTGCCAGCAGCTTGGGGGGCACTGACTACGAGCAGTACTTC. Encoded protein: CASSLGGTDYEQYF.

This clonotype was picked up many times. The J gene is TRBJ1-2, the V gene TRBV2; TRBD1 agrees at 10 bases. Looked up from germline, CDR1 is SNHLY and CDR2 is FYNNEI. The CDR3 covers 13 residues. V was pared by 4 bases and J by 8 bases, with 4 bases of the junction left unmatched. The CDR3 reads CASSGDRGLGYTF. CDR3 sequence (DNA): TGTGCCAGCAGTGGGGACAGGGGTCTAGGCTACACCTTC.

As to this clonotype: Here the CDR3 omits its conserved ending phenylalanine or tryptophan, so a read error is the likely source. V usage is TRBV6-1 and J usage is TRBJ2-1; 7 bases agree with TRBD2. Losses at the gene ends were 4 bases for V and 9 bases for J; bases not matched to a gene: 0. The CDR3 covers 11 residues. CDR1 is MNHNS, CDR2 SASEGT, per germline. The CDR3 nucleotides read TGTGCCAGCAGTGCGGGAGGTGAGCAGTTCCTC. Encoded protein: CASSAGGEQFL.

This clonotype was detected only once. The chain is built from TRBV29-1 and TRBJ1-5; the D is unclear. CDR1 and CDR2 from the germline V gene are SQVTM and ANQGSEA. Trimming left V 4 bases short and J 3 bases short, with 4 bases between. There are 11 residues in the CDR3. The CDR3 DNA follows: TGCAGCGTTGGAATCAATCAGCCCCAGCATTTT. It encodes CSVGINQPQHF.

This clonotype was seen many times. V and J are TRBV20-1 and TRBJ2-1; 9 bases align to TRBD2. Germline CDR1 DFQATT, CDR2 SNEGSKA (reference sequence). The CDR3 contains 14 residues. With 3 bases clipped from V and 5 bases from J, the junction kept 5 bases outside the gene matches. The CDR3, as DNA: TGCAGTGCTAGTGGGCTAGCGGGAAACAATGAGCAGTTCTTC. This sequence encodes CSASGLAGNNEQFF.

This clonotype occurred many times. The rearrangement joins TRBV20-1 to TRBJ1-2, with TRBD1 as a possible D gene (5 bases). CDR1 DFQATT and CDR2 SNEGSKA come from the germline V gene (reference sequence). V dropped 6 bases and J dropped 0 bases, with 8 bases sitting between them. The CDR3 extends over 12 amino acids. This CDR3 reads CSAQTANYGYTF. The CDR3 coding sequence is TGCAGTGCGCAGACAGCTAACTATGGCTACACCTTC.

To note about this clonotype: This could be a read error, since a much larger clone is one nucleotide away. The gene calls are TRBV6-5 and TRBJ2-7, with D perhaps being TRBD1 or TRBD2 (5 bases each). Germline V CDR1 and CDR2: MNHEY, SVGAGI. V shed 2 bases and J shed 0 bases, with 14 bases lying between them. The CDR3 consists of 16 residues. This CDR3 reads CASSYTIFGTSYEQYF. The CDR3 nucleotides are TGTGCCAGCAGTTACACTATTTTCGGGACCTCCTACGAGCAGTACTTC.